Following are 20 T cell receptor beta chains from one sample sequenced in a study of cytomegalovirus exposure and HLA in healthy donors. PCR was performed using 60 Vbeta and 13 Jbeta primers. Only in-frame clones appear in the TCRdb table, and some are missing; sequencing was by immunoSEQ multiplex PCR. Of around 84,000 clones in the sample, around 79% are singletons; the top ten hold 13%. Material: PBMCs. Receptor source: a human donor in good health.

This clone was counted a single time. This rearrangement joins TRBV7-8 to TRBJ2-1, with 10 bases aligning to TRBD1. Germline trimming cut 4 bases from V and 8 bases from J; bases unmatched to any gene: 2. This CDR3 spans 13 amino acids. In germline, CDR1 is SGHVS, CDR2 FQNEAQ. This CDR3 reads CASSSGTGDEQFF. The CDR3 DNA reads TGTGCCAGCAGCTCCGGGACAGGGGATGAGCAGTTCTTC. Full variable domain (rest looked up from reference TRBV7-8 and TRBJ2-1): GAGVSQSPRYKVAKRGQDVALRCDPISGHVSLFWYQQALGQGPEFLTYFQNEAQLDKSGLPSDRFFAERPEGSVSTLKIQRTQQEDSAVYLCASSSGTGDEQFFGPGTRLTVL.

The CDR3 bases are TGTGCCAGCAGCCTTGGAGACTACACTGAAGCTTTCTTT. This gives the protein CASSLGDYTEAFF. The J gene is TRBJ1-1, the V gene TRBV11-3; no firm D call. Germline V lookup: CDR1 SGHNT, CDR2 YENEEA. The CDR3 is made up of 13 amino acids. The germline V and J ends were trimmed by 5 bases and 3 bases, with 10 bases remaining between them.

This sequence joins TRBV15 and TRBJ1-4, with 9 bases lining up with TRBD1. Trimming removed 6 bases from V and 2 bases from J; junction bases left unmatched: 7. The CDR3 totals 16 residues. The germline V gene encodes CDR1 LNHNV and CDR2 YYDKDF (reference sequence). The CDR3 DNA reads as TGTGCCACCAGACCGACAGGGGGTGACACTAATGAAAAACTGTTTTTT. This gives the protein CATRPTGGDTNEKLFF.

The CDR3 nucleotides read TGTGCCAGCAGTGGCCTAAGTGGCGGAGAAGAGACCCAGTACTTC. Encoded protein: CASSGLSGGEETQYF. The rearrangement joins TRBV2 to TRBJ2-5; no definite D call. Per the germline V gene, CDR1 is SNHLY and CDR2 is FYNNEI. V lost 4 bases and J 3 bases, leaving 15 bases between the germline ends. The CDR3 length is 15 residues.

V usage is TRBV9 and J usage is TRBJ2-7; tentative D call: TRBD1 (6 bases). CDR1 is SGDLS, CDR2 YYNGEE, per germline. V shed 4 bases and J shed 4 bases, with 9 bases lying between them. This CDR3 region has 12 residues. The CDR3 reads CASSPDSYEQYF. The CDR3 coding sequence is TGTGCCAGCAGCCCGGACAGTTACGAGCAGTACTTC.

The rearrangement joins TRBV7-2 to TRBJ1-3; tentative D call: TRBD1 (6 bases). The CDR3 has 14 residues. Germline V gives CDR1 SGHTA, CDR2 FQGNSA. The germline V and J ends were trimmed by 5 bases and 0 bases, with 8 bases remaining between them. In DNA, the CDR3 is TGTGCCAGCAGCAACAGGGCCTCTGGAAACACCATATATTTT. This gives the protein CASSNRASGNTIYF.

V gene TRBV5-6 combines with J gene TRBJ2-7; 10 bases are shared with TRBD1. CDR1 and CDR2 (germline): SGHDT, YYEEEE. Trimming at V came to 3 bases and at J to 4 bases, leaving 7 bases not matched to a gene. This CDR3 has 15 amino acids. The CDR3 loop is CASSWGTGVGYEQYF. CDR3 sequence (DNA): TGTGCCAGCAGCTGGGGGACAGGGGTGGGGTACGAGCAGTACTTC. The full variable domain, its missing parts supplied by reference TRBV5-6 and TRBJ2-7, is DAGVTQSPTHLIKTRGQQVTLRCSPKSGHDTVSWYQQALGQGPQFIFQYYEEEERQRGNFPDRFSGHQFPNYSSELNVNALLLGDSALYLCASSWGTGVGYEQYFGPGTRLTVT.

This chain joins TRBV2 and TRBJ2-7; D remains ambiguous. This CDR3 spans 11 amino acids. V gave up 6 bases and J gave up 2 bases, with 5 bases separating them. Germline V lookup: CDR1 SNHLY, CDR2 FYNNEI. The CDR3 loop is CASSQTYEQYF. In nucleotides, the CDR3 is TGTGCCAGCAGCCAAACCTACGAGCAGTACTTC.

The chain is built from TRBV9 and TRBJ2-7; 14 bases are a match to TRBD2. With V trimmed by 4 bases and J by 3 bases, 3 bases remained unmatched. CDR1 and CDR2 (germline): SGDLS, YYNGEE. The CDR3 totals 15 residues. This CDR3 is CASSWGLAGDYEQYF. The DNA of the CDR3 is TGTGCCAGCAGCTGGGGACTAGCGGGGGACTACGAGCAGTACTTC.

The chain recombines TRBV6-5 with TRBJ1-4; D remains unclear. The V end was cut by 5 bases, the J end by 2 bases, with 9 bases between. This CDR3 contains 14 residues. Looked up from germline, CDR1 is MNHEY and CDR2 is SVGAGI. The DNA of the CDR3 is TGTGCCAGCAGTCGAAGCCCCACTAATGAAAAACTGTTTTTT. Translated, it gives CASSRSPTNEKLFF.

V is TRBV27 and J is TRBJ1-1; D possibly corresponds to TRBD1 (5 bases). Germline CDR1 reads MNHEY; CDR2 reads SMNVEV (reference sequence). The CDR3 sequence is 15 residues long. The V end lost 0 bases, the J end lost 1 base, and 9 bases lay between the germline ends. The CDR3 is CASSLSRQPNTEAFF. In nucleotides, the CDR3 is TGTGCCAGCAGTTTATCGCGACAGCCGAACACTGAAGCTTTCTTT.

The genes are TRBV19 and TRBJ1-6, with TRBD1 matching 8 bases. Germline loops: CDR1 LNHDA, CDR2 SQIVND (reference sequence). CDR3 length: 16 amino acids. The V segment lost 3 bases and the J segment 7 bases; nucleotides outside the gene matches: 8. CDR3 in amino acids: CASSMDQGAFNSPLHF. The CDR3 nucleotides are TGTGCCAGTAGTATGGACCAGGGGGCGTTCAATTCACCCCTCCACTTT.

This clone has only a few counts. This chain links TRBV19 with TRBJ2-3; 7 bases match TRBD1. Trimming took 10 bases from V and 6 from J; bases not matched to a gene: 22. Germline lookup yields CDR1 LNHDA and CDR2 SQIVND (reference sequence). The CDR3 sequence is 17 residues long. CDR3 in amino acids: CATLGRKRQGAGDTQYF. CDR3 DNA: TGTGCCACCCTCGGAAGAAAGAGACAGGGAGCAGGGGATACGCAGTATTTT.

This chain links TRBV14 with TRBJ1-1, with 7 bases matching TRBD1. Germline V gene data show CDR1 as SGHDN and CDR2 as FVKESK. V lost 2 bases to trimming and J lost 1 base; unmatched junction nucleotides: 7. The CDR3 runs 16 residues. The CDR3: CASSQSSGTANTEAFF. The CDR3 DNA reads as TGTGCCAGCAGCCAATCCTCCGGGACAGCGAACACTGAAGCTTTCTTT.

The chain uses TRBV5-1 and TRBJ2-2, with D tentatively TRBD1 (5 bases). The CDR3 contains 12 residues. Germline CDR1 and CDR2: SGHRS and YFSETQ. Deletions cut 4 bases from V and 8 bases from J, with 9 bases between. In nucleotides, the CDR3 is TGCGCCAGCAGCGTCTCAGGGGGGGAGCTGTTTTTT. Translated: CASSVSGGELFF.

This chain connects TRBV5-1 to TRBJ2-1; a possible D gene is TRBD1 (5 bases). Germline CDR1 SGHRS, CDR2 YFSETQ. Trimming stripped 0 bases from V and 4 bases from J, with 17 bases between. The CDR3 runs 17 residues. As DNA, the CDR3 is TGCGCCAGCAGCTTGGCCGTATGGGGCGGTGGTTACAATGAGCAGTTCTTC. This codes for CASSLAVWGGGYNEQFF.

This chain joins TRBV7-9 and TRBJ2-1; D unresolved. Trimming removed 8 bases from V and 4 bases from J, with 3 bases in between. CDR3 length: 10 residues. CDR1 is SEHNR, CDR2 FQNEAQ, per germline (reference sequence). The CDR3 coding sequence is TGTGCCAGCTCATACAATGAGCAGTTCTTC. It specifies CASSYNEQFF.

V and J are TRBV7-9 and TRBJ1-1; a weak D match, TRBD1 (5 bases). Germline V gene lookup returns CDR1 SEHNR and CDR2 FQNEAQ (reference sequence). The CDR3 sequence is 15 residues long. Trimming removed 4 bases at V and 0 bases at J, with 12 bases between. This CDR3 is CASSYRQIMNTEAFF. CDR3 DNA: TGTGCCAGCAGCTATAGACAGATTATGAACACTGAAGCTTTCTTT.

The V and J genes are TRBV7-9 and TRBJ2-7; D unresolved. Germline assignment: CDR1 SEHNR and CDR2 FQNEAQ (reference sequence). The length of the CDR3 is 11 residues. The germline V and J ends were trimmed by 5 bases and 2 bases, with 4 bases remaining between them. CDR3: CASSPAYEQYF. CDR3 in DNA: TGTGCCAGCAGCCCCGCCTACGAGCAGTACTTC.

The V call is TRBV10-3, the J call TRBJ2-1; D is unclear. There are 12 residues in the CDR3. Germline V lookup: CDR1 ENHRY, CDR2 SYGVKD. Deletions cut 5 bases from V and 5 bases from J, with 7 bases between. CDR3 in amino acids: CAISSGDNEQFF. In nucleotides, the CDR3 is TGTGCCATCAGTTCCGGAGACAATGAGCAGTTCTTC.